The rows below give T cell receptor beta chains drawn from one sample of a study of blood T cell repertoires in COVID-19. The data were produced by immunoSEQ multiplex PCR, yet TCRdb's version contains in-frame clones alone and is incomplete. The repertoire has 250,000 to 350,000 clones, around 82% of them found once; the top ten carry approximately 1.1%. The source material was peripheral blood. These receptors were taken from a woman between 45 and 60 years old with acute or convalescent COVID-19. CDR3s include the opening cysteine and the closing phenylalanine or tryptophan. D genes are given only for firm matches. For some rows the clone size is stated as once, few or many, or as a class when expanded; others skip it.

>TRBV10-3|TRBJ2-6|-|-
TGTGCCATCAGGCAGGGTTCGGGGGCCAACGTCCTGACTTTC
CAIRQGSGANVLTF
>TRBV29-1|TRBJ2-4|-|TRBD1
TGCAGCGTACTCGGACAGGGCTTAAGCATTCAGTACTTC
CSVLGQGLSIQYF
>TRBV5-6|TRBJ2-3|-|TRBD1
TGTGCCAGCAGCTCCCGAAGGACAGGCCAGACAGATACGCAGTATTTT
CASSSRRTGQTDTQYF
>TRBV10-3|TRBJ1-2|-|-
TGTGCCATCAGTCCAGCAGGGGATGGCTACACCTTC
CAISPAGDGYTF
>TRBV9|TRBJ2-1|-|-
TGTGCCAGCAGCCGGGCGGGACAGAGCAATGAGCAGTTCTTC
CASSRAGQSNEQFF
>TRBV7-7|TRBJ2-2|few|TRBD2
TGTGCCAGCAGCTTAGCGCTGGGACTAGCGTCCACCGGGGAGCTGTTTTTT
CASSLALGLASTGELFF
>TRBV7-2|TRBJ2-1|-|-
TGTGCCAGCAGCCTAGTCGGGAATGAGCAGTTCTTC
CASSLVGNEQFF
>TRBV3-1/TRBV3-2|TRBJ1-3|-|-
TGTGCCAGCAGCCAAGCTTCAGGGCCTGGAAACACCATATATTTT
CASSQASGPGNTIYF
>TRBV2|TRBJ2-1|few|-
TGTGCCAGCAGTGGGGGGGTAGGTTCCTACAATGAGCAGTTCTTC
CASSGGVGSYNEQFF
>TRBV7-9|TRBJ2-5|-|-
TGTGCCCTCCCGGGGTACGAGACCCAGTACTTC
CALPGYETQYF
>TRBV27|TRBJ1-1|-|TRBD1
TGTGCCAGCAGTTTATCGTGGGACAGCCGTGAAGCTTTCTTT
CASSLSWDSREAFF
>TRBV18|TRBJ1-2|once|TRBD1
TGTGCCAGCTCACTTGGGGGGACAGTCGACTATGGCTACACCTTC
CASSLGGTVDYGYTF
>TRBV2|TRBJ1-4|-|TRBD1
TGTGCCAGCAGTGTTACAGGGGGATCTAATGAAAAACTGTTTTTT
CASSVTGGSNEKLFF
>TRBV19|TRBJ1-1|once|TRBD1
TGTGCCAGTACCGTCCGGGACAGGCTGAACACTGAAGCTTTCTTT
CASTVRDRLNTEAFF
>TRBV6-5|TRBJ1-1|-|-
TGTGCCAGCATCAAGCGGGGGCTCCCGGGCACTGAAGCTTTCTTT
CASIKRGLPGTEAFF
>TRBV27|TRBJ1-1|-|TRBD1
TGTGCCAGCAGTTTTAGACAGGGCGACACTGAAGCTTTCTTT
CASSFRQGDTEAFF
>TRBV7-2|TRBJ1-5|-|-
TGTGCCAGCAGCTTAAGCGGATCGAGCAATCAGCCCCAGCATTTT
CASSLSGSSNQPQHF
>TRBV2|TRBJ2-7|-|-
TGTGCCAGCAGGGGTGACAGCTACGAGCAGTACTTC
CASRGDSYEQYF
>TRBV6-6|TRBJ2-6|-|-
TGTGCCAGTACCCTTGCGAGCTCTGGGGCCAACGTCCTGACTTTC
CASTLASSGANVLTF
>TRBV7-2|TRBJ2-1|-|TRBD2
TGTGCCAGCAGCACCTCTAGCGGGGGTCCTTACAATGAGCAGTTCTTC
CASSTSSGGPYNEQFF
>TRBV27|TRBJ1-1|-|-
TGTGCCAGCAGTTTATCGGGCGGGGGCACTGAAGCTTTCTTT
CASSLSGGGTEAFF
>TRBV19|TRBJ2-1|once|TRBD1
TGTGCCAGTAGCAGACAGGGGAATGAGCAGTTCTTC
CASSRQGNEQFF
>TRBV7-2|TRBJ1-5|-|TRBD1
TGTGCCAGCAGCTTATCGACAGGGGATAGCAATCAGCCCCAGCATTTT
CASSLSTGDSNQPQHF
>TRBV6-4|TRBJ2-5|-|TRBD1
TGTGCCAGCAGTGAGTCGACAGGGACAGAGACCCAGTACTTC
CASSESTGTETQYF
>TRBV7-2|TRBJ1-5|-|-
TGTGCCAGCAGCTTGGGCAGAAATCAGCCCCAGCATTTT
CASSLGRNQPQHF
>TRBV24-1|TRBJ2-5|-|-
TGTGCCACCAGTGACTCTCGACAGGACCAAGAGACCCAGTACTTC
CATSDSRQDQETQYF
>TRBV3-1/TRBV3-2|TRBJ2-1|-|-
TGTGCCAGCAGCCAAGCTGTCGGCGGAGGCAATGAGCAGTTCTTC
CASSQAVGGGNEQFF
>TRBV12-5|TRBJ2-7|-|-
TGTGCTAGTGGCCCGGGACACGAGCCCTACGAGCAGTACTTC
CASGPGHEPYEQYF